The 15 T cell receptor beta chains listed next were all sequenced from one sample in a study of shared clonotypes between healthy human individuals. The data were produced by immunoSEQ multiplex PCR, yet TCRdb's version contains in-frame clones alone and is incomplete. The data contain hundreds of thousands of clones, approximately 90% of them singletons. CD45RO-negative, CCR7-positively selected cells formed the naive CD8 fraction, excluding terminally differentiated effector memory CD45RA+ cells. Sequenced: naive CD8+ T cells sorted from blood. The receptors stem from a man between 25 and 39 years old in good health.

J is TRBJ2-5 and V is TRBV12-5; D possibly matches TRBD1 or TRBD2 (5 bases each). CDR1 is LGHNT, CDR2 FRNRAP, per germline. Trimming left V 5 bases short and J 5 bases short, with 18 bases between. There are 15 residues in the CDR3. The CDR3 coding sequence is TGTGCTAGTGGTCTCGCGGGTGGGGGAGCGGAGACCCAGTACTTC. It yields the protein CASGLAGGGAETQYF.

The rearrangement uses TRBV29-1 and TRBJ2-3; D uncertain. This CDR3 is built from 16 residues. Between the trimmed V and J ends, which lost 7 bases and 2 bases, there was a span of 22 bases. The V gene's germline CDR1 is SQVTM and CDR2 ANQGSEA. CDR3 region: CSASFFVERATDTQYF. CDR3 coding DNA: TGCAGCGCCAGTTTTTTTGTGGAACGAGCCACAGATACGCAGTATTTT.

CDR3 DNA sequence: TGCAGCGTTGCAATATCTGAAGCTTTCTTT. Protein: CSVAISEAFF. The chain couples TRBV29-1 to TRBJ1-1, with D unclear. V was clipped by 4 bases and J by 6 bases, with 6 bases between them. The germline CDR1 and CDR2 sequences are SQVTM and ANQGSEA. CDR3 length: 10 amino acids.

The chain combines TRBV5-1 with TRBJ2-1, with 7 bases matching TRBD2. J lost 7 bases, V lost 2 bases, and 6 bases had no gene match. Germline assignment: CDR1 SGHRS and CDR2 YFSETQ. The CDR3 is made up of 14 amino acids. CDR3 sequence: CASSFGGGINEQFF. The CDR3, as DNA: TGCGCCAGCAGCTTTGGGGGAGGGATTAATGAGCAGTTCTTC.

The genes are TRBV25-1 and TRBJ2-5, with 10 nucleotides matching TRBD2. The CDR3 consists of 16 residues. Looked up from germline, CDR1 is MGHDK and CDR2 is SYGVNS. After removal of 3 bases from V and 5 bases from J, the junction contained 9 bases not matched to a gene. The CDR3 sequence is CASSDLVLAGWETQYF. The CDR3 DNA follows: TGTGCCAGCAGTGACTTGGTACTAGCGGGGTGGGAGACCCAGTACTTC.

The gene calls are TRBV9 and TRBJ2-3; no reliable D call. The CDR3 contains 15 residues. Trimming removed 0 bases from V and 6 bases from J, with 14 bases in between. Per the germline V gene, CDR1 is SGDLS and CDR2 is YYNGEE. The CDR3 sequence: CASSVGDVGLDTQYF. DNA of the CDR3: TGTGCCAGCAGCGTAGGGGATGTTGGATTGGATACGCAGTATTTT. The full variable domain, in which reference TRBV9 and TRBJ2-3 provide the parts outside the CDR3, is DSGVTQTPKHLITATGQRVTLRCSPRSGDLSVYWYQQSLDQGLQFLIQYYNGEERAKGNILERFSAQQFPDLHSELNLSSLELGDSALYFCASSVGDVGLDTQYFGPGTRLTVL.

The J gene is TRBJ2-7, the V gene TRBV10-2, with TRBD2 matching over 8 bases. Germline trimming cut 11 bases from V and 1 base from J; bases unmatched to any gene: 10. The germline CDR1 and CDR2 sequences are WSHSY and SAAADI. The CDR3 contains 14 residues. CDR3 residues: CAGGSGSGSYEQYF. Written as DNA, the CDR3 is TGCGCCGGGGGGAGCGGGAGTGGGTCCTACGAGCAGTACTTC.

The rearrangement joins TRBV29-1 to TRBJ2-1; the match to TRBD2 covers 12 bases. CDR1 SQVTM and CDR2 ANQGSEA come from the germline V gene. Trimming at V came to 1 base and at J to 8 bases, leaving 6 bases not matched to a gene. The CDR3 extends over 15 amino acids. In nucleotides, the CDR3 is TGCAGCGTTGAAGGGTGGCTAGCGGGAGGGGATGAGCAGTTCTTC. It is translated as CSVEGWLAGGDEQFF.

The gene calls are TRBV4-1 and TRBJ1-1, with a weak D call TRBD1 (6 bases). The CDR3 contains 15 residues. In germline, CDR1 is MGHRA, CDR2 YSYEKL. V lost 4 bases, J lost 0 bases, and 12 bases lay in between. The CDR3 sequence is CASSPEGGMNTEAFF. CDR3 bases: TGCGCCAGCAGCCCAGAAGGGGGGATGAACACTGAAGCTTTCTTT.

The J gene is TRBJ2-7, the V gene TRBV7-8; possibly TRBD2 for D (5 bases). Germline CDR1 and CDR2: SGHVS and FQNEAQ. The CDR3 has 15 amino acids. V lost 5 bases and J 4 bases, leaving 18 bases between the germline ends. The CDR3: CASSASGDKGYEQYF. CDR3 nucleotides: TGTGCCAGCAGCGCATCCGGGGATAAAGGTTACGAGCAGTACTTC.

The chain carries TRBV6-1 and TRBJ2-7, with D uncertain. The germline V gene encodes CDR1 MNHNS and CDR2 SASEGT. The CDR3 has 13 amino acids. Trimming left V 3 bases short and J 4 bases short, with 10 bases between. The CDR3 loop reads CASSDGPAYEQYF. The CDR3, as DNA: TGTGCCAGCAGTGATGGGCCGGCGTACGAGCAGTACTTC.

This chain's CDR3 is CSVLIANTEAFF. The CDR3 DNA sequence: TGCAGCGTACTGATTGCGAACACTGAAGCTTTCTTT. J is TRBJ1-1 and V is TRBV29-1; unclear D gene. Germline V CDR1 and CDR2: SQVTM, ANQGSEA. CDR3 length equals 12 residues. V was shortened by 6 bases and J by 1 base, with 9 bases between the two germline ends.

The chain carries TRBV7-9 and TRBJ2-7, with 14 positions matching TRBD2. This CDR3 has 14 amino acids. The ends lost 5 bases at V and 6 bases at J; junction bases unmatched: 3. Per germline, CDR1 SEHNR and CDR2 FQNEAQ (reference sequence). CDR3 in DNA: TGTGCCAGCAGCCCAGGGACTAGCGGGAGCGAGCAGTACTTC. It translates to CASSPGTSGSEQYF.

The J gene is TRBJ2-3, the V gene TRBV15; 9 nucleotides line up with TRBD2. Unmatched junction bases numbered 13, after V lost 8 bases and J lost 4 bases. Germline V gene lookup returns CDR1 LNHNV and CDR2 YYDKDF (reference sequence). This CDR3 is 16 amino acids long. The CDR3 nucleotides read TGTGCCACCTCAATCGTCGGTAGCGGGAGAGCAGATACGCAGTATTTT. It is translated as CATSIVGSGRADTQYF.

The J gene is TRBJ2-7, the V gene TRBV7-6; perhaps TRBD2 as D (6 bases). Trimming took off 0 bases at V and 5 bases at J, with 11 bases between the two ends. From germline, CDR1 is SGHVS and CDR2 FNYEAQ. This CDR3 has 14 residues. The DNA for the CDR3 is TGTGCCAGCAGCTTAGCGGGCGGGAATGACGAGCAGTACTTC. This sequence encodes CASSLAGGNDEQYF.